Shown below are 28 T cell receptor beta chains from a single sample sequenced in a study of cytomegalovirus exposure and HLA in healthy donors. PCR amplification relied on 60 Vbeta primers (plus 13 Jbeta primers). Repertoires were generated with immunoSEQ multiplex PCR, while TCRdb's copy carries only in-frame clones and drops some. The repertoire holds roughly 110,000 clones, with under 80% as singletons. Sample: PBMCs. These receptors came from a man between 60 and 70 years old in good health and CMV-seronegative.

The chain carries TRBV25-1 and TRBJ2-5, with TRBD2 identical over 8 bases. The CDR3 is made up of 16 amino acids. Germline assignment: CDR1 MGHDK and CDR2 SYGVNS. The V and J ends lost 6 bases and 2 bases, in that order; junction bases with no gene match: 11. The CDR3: CASRQSHKRGQETQYF. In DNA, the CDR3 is TGTGCCAGCAGACAATCTCACAAGCGGGGGCAAGAGACCCAGTACTTC.

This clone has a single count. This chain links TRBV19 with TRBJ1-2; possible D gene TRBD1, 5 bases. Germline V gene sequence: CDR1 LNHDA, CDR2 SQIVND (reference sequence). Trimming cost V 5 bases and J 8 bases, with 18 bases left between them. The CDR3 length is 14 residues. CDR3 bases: TGTGCCAGTAGTGCAGGGAGGGACCCAATAGGCTACACCTTC. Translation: CASSAGRDPIGYTF.

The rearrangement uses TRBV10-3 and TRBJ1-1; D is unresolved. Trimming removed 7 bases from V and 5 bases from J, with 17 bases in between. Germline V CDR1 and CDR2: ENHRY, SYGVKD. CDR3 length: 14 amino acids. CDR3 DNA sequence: TGTGCCATCAATCATTCCGCAGGAAAAACTGAAGCTTTCTTT. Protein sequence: CAINHSAGKTEAFF.

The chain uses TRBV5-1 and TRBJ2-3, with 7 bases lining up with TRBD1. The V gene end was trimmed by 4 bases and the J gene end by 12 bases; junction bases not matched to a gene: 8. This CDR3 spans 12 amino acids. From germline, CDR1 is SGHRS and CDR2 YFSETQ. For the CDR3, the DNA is TGCGCCAGCAGCGTGGACAGGACCTTACAGTATTTT. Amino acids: CASSVDRTLQYF.

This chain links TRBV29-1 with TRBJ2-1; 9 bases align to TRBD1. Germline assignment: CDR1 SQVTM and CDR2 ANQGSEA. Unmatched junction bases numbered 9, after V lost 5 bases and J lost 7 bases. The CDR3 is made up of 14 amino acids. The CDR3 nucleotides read TGCAGCGTTAAAAGGGGGACAGGGAAAAATGAGCAGTTCTTC. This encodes CSVKRGTGKNEQFF.

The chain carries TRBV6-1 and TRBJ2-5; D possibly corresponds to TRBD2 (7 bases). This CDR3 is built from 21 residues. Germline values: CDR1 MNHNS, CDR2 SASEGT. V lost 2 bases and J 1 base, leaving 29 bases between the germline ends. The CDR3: CASSELLGGRGPTQIQETQYF. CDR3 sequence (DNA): TGTGCCAGCAGTGAACTCCTCGGCGGGCGGGGGCCCACCCAGATCCAAGAGACCCAGTACTTC.

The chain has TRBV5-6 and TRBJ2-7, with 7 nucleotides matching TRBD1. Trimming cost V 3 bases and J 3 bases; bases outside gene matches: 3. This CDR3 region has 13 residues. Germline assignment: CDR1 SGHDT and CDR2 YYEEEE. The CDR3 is CASSWGQHYEQYV. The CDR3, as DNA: TGTGCCAGCAGCTGGGGACAGCACTACGAGCAGTACGTC.

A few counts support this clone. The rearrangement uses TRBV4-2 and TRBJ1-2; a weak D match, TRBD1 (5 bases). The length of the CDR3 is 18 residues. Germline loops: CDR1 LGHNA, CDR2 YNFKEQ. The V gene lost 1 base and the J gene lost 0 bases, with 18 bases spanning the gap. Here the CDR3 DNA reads TGTGCCAGCAGCCAAGCCCTCGGCGGAGGGACTCCTAACTATGGCTACACCTTC. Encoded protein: CASSQALGGGTPNYGYTF.

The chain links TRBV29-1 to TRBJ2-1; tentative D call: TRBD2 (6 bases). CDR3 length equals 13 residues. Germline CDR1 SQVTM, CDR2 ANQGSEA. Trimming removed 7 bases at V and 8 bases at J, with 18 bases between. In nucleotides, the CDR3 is TGCAGCGCTAGACGGGACTTTGGGTATGAGCAGTTCTTC. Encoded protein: CSARRDFGYEQFF.

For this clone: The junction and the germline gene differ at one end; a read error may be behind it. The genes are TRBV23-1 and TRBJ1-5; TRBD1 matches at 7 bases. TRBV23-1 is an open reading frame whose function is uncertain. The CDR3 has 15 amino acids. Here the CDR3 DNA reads TGCGCCAGCACCTCAGGGGGAGTAATGAATCGGCCCCAGCATTTT. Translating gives CASTSGGVMNRPQHF.

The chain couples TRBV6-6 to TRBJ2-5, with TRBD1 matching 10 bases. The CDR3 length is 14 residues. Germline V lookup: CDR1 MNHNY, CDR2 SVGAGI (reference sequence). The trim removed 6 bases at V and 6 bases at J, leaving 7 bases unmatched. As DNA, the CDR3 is TGTGCCAGCAGGGGACAGGGGATCCTCCAGACCCAGTACTTC. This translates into CASRGQGILQTQYF.

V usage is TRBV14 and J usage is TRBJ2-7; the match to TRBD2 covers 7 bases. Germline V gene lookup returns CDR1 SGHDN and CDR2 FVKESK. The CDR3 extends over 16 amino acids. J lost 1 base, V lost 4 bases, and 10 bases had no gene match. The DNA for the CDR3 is TGTGCCAGCAGCCGTATTGGGGAGGGCAAGTCCTACGAGCAGTACTTC. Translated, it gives CASSRIGEGKSYEQYF.

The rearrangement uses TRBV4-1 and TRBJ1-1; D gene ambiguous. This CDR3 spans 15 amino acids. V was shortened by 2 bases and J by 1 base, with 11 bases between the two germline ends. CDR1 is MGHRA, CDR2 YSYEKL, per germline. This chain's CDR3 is CASSQFGGANTEAFF. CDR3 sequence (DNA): TGCGCCAGCAGCCAATTCGGCGGAGCGAACACTGAAGCTTTCTTT.

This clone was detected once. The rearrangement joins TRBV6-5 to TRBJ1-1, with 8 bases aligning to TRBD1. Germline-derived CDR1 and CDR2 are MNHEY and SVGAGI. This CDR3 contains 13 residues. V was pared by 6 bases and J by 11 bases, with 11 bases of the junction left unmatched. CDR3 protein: CASREAGGAGAFF. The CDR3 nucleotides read TGTGCCAGCAGGGAGGCAGGGGGCGCAGGGGCTTTCTTT.

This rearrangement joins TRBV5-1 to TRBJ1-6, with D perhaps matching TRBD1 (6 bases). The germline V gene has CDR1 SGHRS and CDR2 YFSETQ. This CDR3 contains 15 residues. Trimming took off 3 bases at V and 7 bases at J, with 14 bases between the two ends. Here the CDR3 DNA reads TGCGCCAGCAGCTCGACCGGGACAAGCAATTCACCCCTCCACTTT. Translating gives CASSSTGTSNSPLHF.

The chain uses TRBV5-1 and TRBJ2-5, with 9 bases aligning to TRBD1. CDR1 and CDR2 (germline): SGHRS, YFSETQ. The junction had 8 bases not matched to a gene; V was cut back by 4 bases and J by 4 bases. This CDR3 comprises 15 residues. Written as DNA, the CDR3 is TGCGCCAGCAGCACAGGACAGGGGTTAGGAGAGACCCAGTACTTC. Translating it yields CASSTGQGLGETQYF.

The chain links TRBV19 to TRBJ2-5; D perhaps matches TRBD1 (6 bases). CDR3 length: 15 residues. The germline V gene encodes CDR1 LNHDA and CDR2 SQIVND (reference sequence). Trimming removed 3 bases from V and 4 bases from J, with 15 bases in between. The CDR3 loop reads CASSIPGHGRETQYF. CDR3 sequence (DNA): TGTGCCAGTAGTATCCCGGGACACGGGCGAGAGACCCAGTACTTC.

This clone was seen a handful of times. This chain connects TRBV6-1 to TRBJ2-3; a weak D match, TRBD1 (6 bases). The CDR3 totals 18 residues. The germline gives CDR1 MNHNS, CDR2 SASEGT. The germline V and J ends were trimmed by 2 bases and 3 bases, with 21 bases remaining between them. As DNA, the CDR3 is TGTGCCAGCAGTGAATTCGGTCCTACAGGGTCGGGGACAGATACGCAGTATTTT. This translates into CASSEFGPTGSGTDTQYF.

The CDR3 sequence: CASSTSRQFDYEQYF. The CDR3 DNA reads as TGTGCCAGTAGTACTTCCAGACAGTTTGACTACGAGCAGTACTTC. This sequence joins TRBV19 and TRBJ2-7, with a weak D call TRBD1 (5 bases). Deletions cut 4 bases from V and 3 bases from J, with 16 bases between. Germline values: CDR1 LNHDA, CDR2 SQIVND (reference sequence). The CDR3 covers 15 residues.

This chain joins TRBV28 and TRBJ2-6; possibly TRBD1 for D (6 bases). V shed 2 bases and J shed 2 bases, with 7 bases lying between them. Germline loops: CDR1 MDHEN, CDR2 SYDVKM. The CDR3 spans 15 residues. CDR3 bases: TGTGCCAGCAGTTTAAGGGGGACTGGGGCCAACGTCCTGACTTTC. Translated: CASSLRGTGANVLTF.

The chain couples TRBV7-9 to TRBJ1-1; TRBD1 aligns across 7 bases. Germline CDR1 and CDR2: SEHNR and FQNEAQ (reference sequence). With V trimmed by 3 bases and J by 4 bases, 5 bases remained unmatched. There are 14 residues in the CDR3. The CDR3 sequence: CASSLQGGSTEAFF. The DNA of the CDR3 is TGTGCCAGCAGCTTGCAGGGGGGAAGCACTGAAGCTTTCTTT.

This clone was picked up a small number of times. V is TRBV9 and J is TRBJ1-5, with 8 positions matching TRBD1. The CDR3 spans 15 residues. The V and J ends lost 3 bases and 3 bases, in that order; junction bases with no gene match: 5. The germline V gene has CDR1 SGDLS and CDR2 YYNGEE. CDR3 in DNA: TGTGCCAGCAGCGGAGGACAGGGATTCAATCAGCCCCAGCATTTT. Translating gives CASSGGQGFNQPQHF.

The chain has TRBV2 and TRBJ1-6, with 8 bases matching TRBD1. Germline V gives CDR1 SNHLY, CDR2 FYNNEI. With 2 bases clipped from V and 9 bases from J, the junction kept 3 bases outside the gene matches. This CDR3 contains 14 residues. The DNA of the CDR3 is TGTGCCAGCAGTGAACAGGGGGCGGGTTCACCCCTCCACTTT. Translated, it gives CASSEQGAGSPLHF.

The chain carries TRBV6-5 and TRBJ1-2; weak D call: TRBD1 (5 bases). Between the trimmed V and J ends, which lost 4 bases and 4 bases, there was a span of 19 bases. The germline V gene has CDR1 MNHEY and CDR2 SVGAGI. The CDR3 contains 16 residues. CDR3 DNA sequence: TGTGCCAGCAGTTTGGGCCAACCCGGGGGTGGCTATGGCTACACCTTC. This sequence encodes CASSLGQPGGGYGYTF.

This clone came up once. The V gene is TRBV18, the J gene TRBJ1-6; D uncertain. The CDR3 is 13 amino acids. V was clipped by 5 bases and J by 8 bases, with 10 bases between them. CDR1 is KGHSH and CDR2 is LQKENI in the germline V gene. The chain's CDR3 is CASSEGLDSPLHF. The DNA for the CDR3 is TGTGCCAGCTCAGAGGGCCTCGATTCACCCCTCCACTTT.

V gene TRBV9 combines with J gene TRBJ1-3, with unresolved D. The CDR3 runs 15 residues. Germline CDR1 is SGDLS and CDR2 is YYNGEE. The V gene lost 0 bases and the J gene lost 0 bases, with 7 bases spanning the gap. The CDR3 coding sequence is TGTGCCAGCAGCGTAGACGGAGACTCTGGAAACACCATATATTTT. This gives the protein CASSVDGDSGNTIYF.

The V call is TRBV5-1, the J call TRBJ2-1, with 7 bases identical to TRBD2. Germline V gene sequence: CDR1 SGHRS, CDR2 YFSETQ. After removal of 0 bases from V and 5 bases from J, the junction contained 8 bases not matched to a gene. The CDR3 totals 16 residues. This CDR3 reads CASSLAGWGGNNEQFF. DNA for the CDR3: TGCGCCAGCAGCTTGGCCGGGTGGGGGGGAAACAATGAGCAGTTCTTC. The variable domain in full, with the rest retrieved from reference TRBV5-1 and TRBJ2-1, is KAGVTQTPRYLIKTRGQQVTLSCSPISGHRSVSWYQQTPGQGLQFLFEYFSETQRNKGNFPGRFSGRQFSNSRSEMNVSTLELGDSALYLCASSLAGWGGNNEQFFGPGTRLTVL.

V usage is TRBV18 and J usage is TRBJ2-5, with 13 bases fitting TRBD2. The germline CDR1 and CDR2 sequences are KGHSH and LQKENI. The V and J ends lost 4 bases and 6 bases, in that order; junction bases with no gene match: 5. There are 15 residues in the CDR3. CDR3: CASSQTSGGRKTQYF. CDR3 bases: TGTGCCAGCTCACAGACTAGCGGGGGGAGGAAGACCCAGTACTTC. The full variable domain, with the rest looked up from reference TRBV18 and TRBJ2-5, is NAGVMQNPRHLVRRRGQEARLRCSPMKGHSHVYWYRQLPEEGLKFMVYLQKENIIDESGMPKERFSAEFPKEGPSILRIQQVVRGDSAAYFCASSQTSGGRKTQYFGPGTRLLVL.